This T cell receptor (beta chain) was sequenced during a study of neurological immune-mediated disorders. Time point specified: technical triplicate 3. Study observations and caveats: None of the CDR3 amino acid sequences of expanded clones were shared across subjects, and this suggested private repertoires in all groups.

The germline V gene encodes CDR1 SGHVS and CDR2 FNYEAQ. The CDR3 extends over 12 amino acids. The V and J ends lost 4 bases and 6 bases respectively, with 7 bases between them. This clonotype was recorded many times. Its antigen remains unidentified. One entry per CDR3 protein, called by TCRdb with MiXCR from the 5' RACE reads. In the table there are more than 25,000 distinct CDR3 sequences, less than 20% of which are singletons. Source material: CD4+ T cells from blood. The clonotype was recovered from a female donor with HTLV-1-associated myelopathy (HAM/TSP). This chain uses TRBV7-6 with TRBJ2-1; no clear D gene. CDR3 in amino acids: CASSSPGNEQFF. CDR3 nucleotide sequence: TGTGCCAGCAGCTCCCCCGGCAATGAGCAGTTCTTC.